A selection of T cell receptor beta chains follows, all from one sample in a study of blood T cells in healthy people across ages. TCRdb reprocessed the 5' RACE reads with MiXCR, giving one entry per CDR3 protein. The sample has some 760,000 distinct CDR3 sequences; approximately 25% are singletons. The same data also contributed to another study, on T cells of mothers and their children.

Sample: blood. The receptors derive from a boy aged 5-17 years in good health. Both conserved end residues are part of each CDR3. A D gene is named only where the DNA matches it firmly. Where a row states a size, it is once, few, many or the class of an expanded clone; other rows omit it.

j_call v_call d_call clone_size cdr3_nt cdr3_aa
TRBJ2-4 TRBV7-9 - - TGTGCCAGCAGCTCGGCACTAGCCAAAAACATTCAGTACTTC CASSSALAKNIQYF
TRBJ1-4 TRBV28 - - TGTGCCAGCAGTTTATTTTTCGGGACCGGGGGTAATGAAAAACTGTTTTTT CASSLFFGTGGNEKLFF
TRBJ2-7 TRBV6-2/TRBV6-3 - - TGTGCCAGCACAGACGGACGGGAGCAGTACTTC CASTDGREQYF
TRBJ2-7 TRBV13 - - TGTGCCAGCAGCATGACAGCCTCCTACGAGCAGTACTTC CASSMTASYEQYF
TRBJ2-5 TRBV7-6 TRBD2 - TGTGCCAGCAGCTTAGAGCCGGGACTAGCGGGTGGTAGCGGGTACTTC CASSLEPGLAGGSGYF
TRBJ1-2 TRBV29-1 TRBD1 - TGCAGCGTTGAAGACGGGACAGGGGGGGAAGGCTACACCTTC CSVEDGTGGEGYTF
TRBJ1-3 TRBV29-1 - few TGCAGCGTTGAGGAACAGAAAGGAAACACCATATATTTT CSVEEQKGNTIYF
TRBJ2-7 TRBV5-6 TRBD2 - TGTGCCAGCACCTTCGTGCGGGAGCGTGGTGAGCAGTACTTC CASTFVRERGEQYF
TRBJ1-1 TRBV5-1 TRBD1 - TGCGCCAGCAGCTCGACAGGGGGCTCAACTGAAGCTTTCTTT CASSSTGGSTEAFF
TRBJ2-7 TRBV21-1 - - TGTGCCAGCAGCAAACTTAGACAGGGGGACTTTTACGAGCAGTACTTC CASSKLRQGDFYEQYF
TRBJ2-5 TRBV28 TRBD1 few TGTGCCAGCAGTCTGCTTCAAGGGACAGGCGTCCAAGAGACCCAGTACTTC CASSLLQGTGVQETQYF
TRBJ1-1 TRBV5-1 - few TGCGCCAGCAGCTTGGCGGGACTCAGAGAAGCTTTCTTT CASSLAGLREAFF
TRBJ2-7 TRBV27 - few TGTGCCAGCAGCTTTTCGGTGTCGCCTACCTACGAGCAGTACTTC CASSFSVSPTYEQYF
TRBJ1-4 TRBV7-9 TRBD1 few TGTGCCAGCGGACAGGGGGCGCTTGAAAAACTGTTTTTT CASGQGALEKLFF
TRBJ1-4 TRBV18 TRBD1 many TGTGCCAGCTCAGGACAGGGCGCAACTAATGAAAAACTGTTTTTT CASSGQGATNEKLFF
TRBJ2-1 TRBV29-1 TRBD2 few TGCAGCGTTGAAGGGTTAGCGGGAGCCCTCGGAGAGCAGTTCTTC CSVEGLAGALGEQFF
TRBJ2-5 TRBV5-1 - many TGCGCCAGCAGCCCTGACTTGTACCAAGAGACCCAGTACTTC CASSPDLYQETQYF
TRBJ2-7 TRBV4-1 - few TGCGCCAGCAGCCAAACCTTGGGTGCCTACGAGCAGTACTTC CASSQTLGAYEQYF
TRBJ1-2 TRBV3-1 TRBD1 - TGTGCCAGCAGCCCGATGCTCGGGACAGCGTATGGCTACACCTTC CASSPMLGTAYGYTF
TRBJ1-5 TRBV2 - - TGTGCCAGCGCCGATGATAGCAATCAGCCCCAGCATTTT CASADDSNQPQHF
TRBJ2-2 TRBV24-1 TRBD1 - TGTGCCACCAGTCCCCACCCCGGGACAGGGGGACCGACCGCGAACACCGGGGAGCTGTTTTTT CATSPHPGTGGPTANTGELFF
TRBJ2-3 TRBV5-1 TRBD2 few TGCGCCAGCAGCCTGGGACGGGGGGCAGATACGCAGTATTTT CASSLGRGADTQYF
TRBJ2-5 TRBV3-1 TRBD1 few TGTGCCAGCAGCCACCCTGCGGGACAGGGATCGAGTGGTTTGGAGACCCAGTACTTC CASSHPAGQGSSGLETQYF
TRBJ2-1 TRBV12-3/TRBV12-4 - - TGTGCCAGCAGTTCGGCTGGGTACAATGAGCAGTTCTTC CASSSAGYNEQFF
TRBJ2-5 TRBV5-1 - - TGCGCCAGCAGCTTGATCCTAGCAGCCGGACCCGAGACCCAGTACTTC CASSLILAAGPETQYF
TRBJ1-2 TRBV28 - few TGTGCCAGCAGTTTACCCACAGGGATTTATCGGGGCTACACCTTC CASSLPTGIYRGYTF
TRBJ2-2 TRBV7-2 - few TGTGCCAGCAGCTTAGGCCCGTTGGCGAACACCGGGGAGCTGTTTTTT CASSLGPLANTGELFF
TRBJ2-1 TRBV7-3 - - TGTGCCAGCAGCTTCGGTCCTAGCGCCTACAATGAGCAGTTCTTC CASSFGPSAYNEQFF
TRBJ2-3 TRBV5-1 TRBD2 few TGCGCCAGCAGCCTGGAGCTAGCGGGGGTACTGTATACGCAGTATTTT CASSLELAGVLYTQYF
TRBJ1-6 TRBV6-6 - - TGTGCCAGCAGTTATGGCTATAATTCACCCCTCCACTTT CASSYGYNSPLHF
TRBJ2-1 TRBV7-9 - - TGTGCCAGCAGCTTAGCGGACAGCAATGAGCAGTTCTTC CASSLADSNEQFF
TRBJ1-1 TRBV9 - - TGTGCCAGCAGCGCCACCGGGTTTCAATACTCTGAGGACACTGAAGCTTTCTTT CASSATGFQYSEDTEAFF